This entry describes one TCR beta chain. Its antigen remains unidentified. This sample is part of a study of identical twins. Findings and caveats of the study: Conclusions were based on cross-sectional statistical analysis, without following the same donors. In cord blood, abundant beta clonotypes had fewer insertions; memory showed no trend. Where out-of-frame alpha sequences were twin-shared, they showed excess low generation probability.

After template switching added a universal primer site, the resulting cDNA carried unique molecular identifiers. MiXCR, applied by TCRdb to the 5' RACE reads, yields one record per CDR3 protein. The table includes approximately 220,000 distinct CDR3 sequences, roughly 10% detected once. The germline V gene has CDR1 SGHAT and CDR2 FQNNGV. The CDR3 loop spans 14 amino acids. V lost 4 bases, J lost 4 bases, and 13 bases lay in between. The TCR sequence derives from a woman in her late teens or twenties in good health. Material for sequencing was memory (CD45RO+) T cells sorted from blood. The gene calls are TRBV11-2 and TRBJ2-5, with D uncertain. The CDR3 loop is CASSSRSKGETQYF. Here the CDR3 DNA reads TGTGCCAGCAGCTCTAGGAGTAAAGGAGAGACCCAGTACTTC.